The next 32 T cell receptor beta chains were all read from a single sample in a study of shared clonotypes between healthy human individuals (dated by TCRdb to the early 2020s). The method behind the library was the immunoSEQ multiplex PCR assay. In its TCRdb copy, this immuneACCESS table keeps in-frame sequences only and misses some clones. Where compared with another copy, unresolved V genes explain less than half of these, and the others have no known cause. The sample table lists about 490,000 clones, 70% to 85% of them with a count of one. The ten most abundant clones make up less than 15% of the sample. Sample: PBMCs. The receptors shown here come from a middle-aged woman in good health. Some clones in this sample may be carry-over from other donors' samples.

V gene TRBV29-1 combines with J gene TRBJ1-2, with TRBD1 as a possible D gene (5 bases). V gave up 3 bases and J gave up 8 bases, with 13 bases separating them. Germline V gives CDR1 SQVTM, CDR2 ANQGSEA. The CDR3 has 12 residues. CDR3 amino acids: CSVESGAYGYTF. In DNA, the CDR3 is TGCAGCGTTGAGTCTGGGGCCTACGGCTACACCTTC.

The CDR3 DNA reads TGTGCCAGCAGTGCGGGACAGCCCTACAATGAGCAGTTCTTC. Its protein product is CASSAGQPYNEQFF. The genes are TRBV28 and TRBJ2-1; the D gene is possibly TRBD1 (7 bases). From germline, CDR1 is MDHEN and CDR2 SYDVKM. V dropped 5 bases and J dropped 2 bases, with 10 bases sitting between them. This CDR3 comprises 14 residues.

The chain joins TRBV7-8 to TRBJ1-1; D is ambiguous. CDR1 and CDR2 from the germline V gene are SGHVS and FQNEAQ. The CDR3 extends over 15 amino acids. V was pared by 2 bases and J by 7 bases, with 17 bases between. The CDR3, as DNA: TGTGCCAGCAGCTTACAATCCGGGCATGGCGGTGAAGCTTTCTTT. This gives the protein CASSLQSGHGGEAFF.

Written as DNA, the CDR3 is TGTGCCAGCAGCTTAGGCAGGCTCAATGAGCAGTTCTTC. As protein: CASSLGRLNEQFF. The rearrangement joins TRBV11-1 to TRBJ2-1; D is unresolved. The V end was cut by 1 base, the J end by 6 bases, with 7 bases between. The CDR3 consists of 13 residues. Germline assignment: CDR1 SGHAT and CDR2 FQDESV (reference sequence). Full variable domain (remainder filled in from reference TRBV11-1 and TRBJ2-1): EAEVAQSPRYKITEKSQAVAFWCDPISGHATLYWYRQILGQGPELLVQFQDESVVDDSQLPKDRFSAERLKGVDSTLKIQPAELGDSAMYLCASSLGRLNEQFFGPGTRLTVL.

This chain joins TRBV6-7 and TRBJ2-7; D may be TRBD2 (7 bases). TRBV6-7 is marked as an open reading frame, function uncertain. This CDR3 is built from 16 residues. Trimming took off 8 bases at V and 3 bases at J, with 23 bases between the two ends. The CDR3 reads CASWGGGSSHSYEQYF. The CDR3 bases are TGTGCCAGCTGGGGGGGCGGGAGTTCCCATAGCTACGAGCAGTACTTC.

The chain has TRBV28 and TRBJ1-4; no definite D call. The CDR3 consists of 14 residues. V was trimmed by 6 bases and J by 7 bases, leaving 15 bases between them. Germline V lookup: CDR1 MDHEN, CDR2 SYDVKM. The CDR3 coding sequence is TGTGCCAGCAGCCCTACCAGATTACGTGAAAAACTGTTTTTT. Residues: CASSPTRLREKLFF.

The chain joins TRBV28 to TRBJ2-3; no reliable D call. Deletions cut 4 bases from V and 5 bases from J, with 7 bases between. The CDR3 runs 12 residues. Looked up from germline, CDR1 is MDHEN and CDR2 is SYDVKM. The CDR3 DNA sequence: TGTGCCAGCAGTTCCCCTCAAGATACGCAGTATTTT. This sequence encodes CASSSPQDTQYF.

This clone was seen a few times. The same CDR3 arises from other DNA sequences in this sample as well. The chain joins TRBV28 to TRBJ2-7; D is unresolved. Germline assignment: CDR1 MDHEN and CDR2 SYDVKM. V shed 2 bases and J shed 3 bases, with 5 bases lying between them. The CDR3 consists of 12 residues. The CDR3 region has the DNA TGTGCCAGCAGTTTACGTGGCTACGAGCAGTACTTC. Its protein product is CASSLRGYEQYF.

This clone was seen a few times. This sequence joins TRBV11-3 and TRBJ2-1; 14 positions match TRBD2. With 5 bases clipped from V and 6 bases from J, the junction kept 9 bases outside the gene matches. Germline loops: CDR1 SGHNT, CDR2 YENEEA. There are 17 residues in the CDR3. This chain's CDR3 is CASSIRGTSGSGNEQFF. In DNA, the CDR3 is TGTGCCAGCAGCATACGCGGGACTAGCGGGAGCGGCAATGAGCAGTTCTTC.

V usage is TRBV29-1 and J usage is TRBJ2-1; 11 nucleotides line up with TRBD2. Unmatched junction bases numbered 9, after V lost 8 bases and J lost 3 bases. From germline, CDR1 is SQVTM and CDR2 ANQGSEA. This CDR3 is 15 amino acids long. The CDR3 protein is CSSTSGSPYYNEQFF. As DNA, the CDR3 is TGCAGCAGTACTAGCGGGAGCCCCTACTACAATGAGCAGTTCTTC.

The gene calls are TRBV9 and TRBJ2-3; 9 bases line up with TRBD2. Germline CDR1 reads SGDLS; CDR2 reads YYNGEE. The CDR3 is made up of 13 amino acids. V was pared by 5 bases and J by 6 bases, with 4 bases of the junction left unmatched. The CDR3 DNA follows: TGTGCCAGCAGTGGACTAGCGAGGGATACGCAGTATTTT. Translation gives CASSGLARDTQYF. The whole variable domain, remainder taken from reference TRBV9 and TRBJ2-3, is DSGVTQTPKHLITATGQRVTLRCSPRSGDLSVYWYQQSLDQGLQFLIQYYNGEERAKGNILERFSAQQFPDLHSELNLSSLELGDSALYFCASSGLARDTQYFGPGTRLTVL.

The V call is TRBV6-1, the J call TRBJ2-1; TRBD1 matches at 8 bases. Germline CDR1 reads MNHNS; CDR2 reads SASEGT. J lost 8 bases, V lost 3 bases, and 6 bases had no gene match. This CDR3 is 14 amino acids long. CDR3 in amino acids: CASSEDREVDEQFF. Written as DNA, the CDR3 is TGTGCCAGCAGTGAGGACAGGGAAGTCGATGAGCAGTTCTTC.

J is TRBJ1-6 and V is TRBV5-4; no clear D gene. The CDR3 totals 15 residues. V was cut by 1 base and J by 0 bases, with 5 bases left in between. The germline V gene has CDR1 SGHNT and CDR2 YYREEE (reference sequence). The chain's CDR3 is CASSLRSSYNSPLHF. The CDR3 nucleotides are TGTGCCAGCAGCTTGAGGAGCTCCTATAATTCACCCCTCCACTTT.

V and J are TRBV5-1 and TRBJ2-3, with D tentatively TRBD2 (6 bases). V gave up 3 bases and J gave up 6 bases, with 14 bases separating them. The CDR3 is made up of 14 amino acids. Germline V gene lookup returns CDR1 SGHRS and CDR2 YFSETQ. CDR3 DNA: TGCGCCAGCAGCTGGACCGGGACTTGGGATACGCAGTATTTT. As protein: CASSWTGTWDTQYF.

This chain joins TRBV25-1 and TRBJ2-2; no firm D call. Germline CDR1 and CDR2: MGHDK and SYGVNS. V was trimmed by 0 bases and J by 2 bases, leaving 1 base between them. The CDR3 extends over 13 amino acids. The CDR3 loop is CASSEYNTGELFF. Written as DNA, the CDR3 is TGTGCCAGCAGTGAATATAACACCGGGGAGCTGTTTTTT.

The rearrangement uses TRBV10-2 and TRBJ1-1, with D unresolved. Between the trimmed V and J ends, which lost 3 bases and 5 bases, there was a span of 16 bases. CDR1 and CDR2 (germline): WSHSY, SAAADI. The CDR3 is 15 residues long. The CDR3 protein is CASSDHRAPGTEAFF. The DNA of the CDR3 is TGCGCCAGCAGTGATCATAGGGCCCCAGGAACTGAAGCTTTCTTT.

The CDR3 bases are TGTGCCAGCAGGGCCGGGACTAGTGGTTGGGAGCAGTACTTC. Protein: CASRAGTSGWEQYF. V is TRBV2 and J is TRBJ2-7; 8 nucleotides line up with TRBD2. In germline, CDR1 is SNHLY, CDR2 FYNNEI. With 6 bases clipped from V and 7 bases from J, the junction kept 11 bases outside the gene matches. This CDR3 contains 14 residues.

CDR3 in DNA: TGCGCCAGCAGCCGCTCCGGGACAGGGTTTTACGAGCAGTACTTC. This translates into CASSRSGTGFYEQYF. The gene calls are TRBV5-1 and TRBJ2-7; 9 bases are a match to TRBD1. The CDR3 runs 15 residues. After removal of 4 bases from V and 4 bases from J, the junction contained 9 bases not matched to a gene. Germline V gives CDR1 SGHRS, CDR2 YFSETQ.

As for this clone: A much larger clone lies a single base off, so this may be a read error. Other DNA sequences in the sample encode the same CDR3. The chain is built from TRBV6-5 and TRBJ1-2; tentatively, D is TRBD1 (6 bases). Germline V gives CDR1 MNHEY, CDR2 SVGAGI. The V end lost 2 bases, the J end lost 2 bases, and 6 bases lay between the germline ends. This CDR3 is 13 amino acids long. CDR3 sequence reads: CASSYGGNYGYTF. CDR3 bases: TGTGCCAGCAGTTACGGGGGCAACTATGGCTACACCTTC.

The chain has TRBV6-1 and TRBJ1-1; D uncertain. There are 15 residues in the CDR3. The V end lost 1 base, the J end lost 1 base, and 10 bases lay between the germline ends. Germline V gene lookup returns CDR1 MNHNS and CDR2 SASEGT. CDR3 sequence (DNA): TGTGCCAGCAGTGAAGACCTACACTGGAACACTGAAGCTTTCTTT. This translates into CASSEDLHWNTEAFF.

This chain joins TRBV12-5 and TRBJ2-1; 12 positions agree with TRBD2. With 0 bases clipped from V and 10 bases from J, the junction kept 7 bases outside the gene matches. Germline values: CDR1 LGHNT, CDR2 FRNRAP. The CDR3 contains 16 residues. The CDR3 region is CASGLVLTSGSPEQFF. In DNA form, the CDR3 reads TGTGCTAGTGGTTTGGTACTGACTAGCGGGAGCCCCGAGCAGTTCTTC.

The V gene is TRBV5-1, the J gene TRBJ2-1, with 9 bases identical to TRBD2. Germline V gene lookup returns CDR1 SGHRS and CDR2 YFSETQ. The CDR3 is made up of 16 amino acids. V shed 0 bases, J shed 6 bases, and the junction held 7 bases outside the gene matches. The CDR3 DNA sequence: TGCGCCAGCAGCTTGGGACTAGCGGTTGTGGGCAATGAGCAGTTCTTC. It codes for CASSLGLAVVGNEQFF.

This clone was detected many times. This rearrangement joins TRBV28 to TRBJ1-4, with TRBD1 matching over 9 bases. The V and J ends lost 6 bases and 7 bases, in that order; junction bases with no gene match: 0. Germline CDR1 is MDHEN and CDR2 is SYDVKM. The CDR3 length is 12 residues. CDR3 sequence: CASRTGGEKLFF. CDR3 bases: TGTGCCAGCAGGACAGGGGGTGAAAAACTGTTTTTT. Full variable domain (outside the CDR3, taken from reference TRBV28 and TRBJ1-4): DVKVTQSSRYLVKRTGEKVFLECVQDMDHENMFWYRQDPGLGLRLIYFSYDVKMKEKGDIPEGYSVSREKKERFSLILESASTNQTSMYLCASRTGGEKLFFGSGTQLSVL.

The rearrangement uses TRBV28 and TRBJ1-3, with D unresolved. Per the germline V gene, CDR1 is MDHEN and CDR2 is SYDVKM. The CDR3 has 14 amino acids. V lost 6 bases to trimming and J lost 6 bases, with 15 bases between them. CDR3 amino acids: CASSLTGSLNTIYF. The DNA for the CDR3 is TGTGCCAGCAGCCTCACGGGCAGCCTAAACACCATATATTTT.

This chain links TRBV6-1 with TRBJ2-7; 9 bases map to TRBD2. The CDR3 is 15 residues long. The junction had 8 bases not matched to a gene; V was cut back by 2 bases and J by 6 bases. The germline V gene encodes CDR1 MNHNS and CDR2 SASEGT. The CDR3 reads CASSEFPSGIGEQYF. CDR3 coding DNA: TGTGCCAGCAGTGAATTCCCTAGCGGGATAGGCGAGCAGTACTTC.

The rearrangement joins TRBV2 to TRBJ1-1; D is possibly TRBD1 (5 bases). The CDR3 consists of 15 residues. CDR1 and CDR2 (germline): SNHLY, FYNNEI. Trimming took off 5 bases at V and 1 base at J, with 14 bases between the two ends. Here the CDR3 reads CASSRLAGPNTEAFF. The CDR3 bases are TGTGCCAGCAGTAGACTGGCGGGGCCGAACACTGAAGCTTTCTTT.

With respect to this clone: Other nucleotide sequences in the sample specify the same CDR3. The rearrangement links TRBV9 to TRBJ2-4; maybe TRBD2 (6 bases). CDR1 and CDR2 from the germline V gene are SGDLS and YYNGEE. The CDR3 has 14 residues. Trimming took off 2 bases at V and 1 base at J, with 7 bases between the two ends. CDR3 amino acids: CASSVGGAKNIQYF. The CDR3 DNA reads TGTGCCAGCAGCGTTGGGGGGGCCAAAAACATTCAGTACTTC.

This rearrangement joins TRBV4-2 to TRBJ2-3; D possibly matches TRBD1 or TRBD2 (5 bases each). Germline assignment: CDR1 LGHNA and CDR2 YNFKEQ. The CDR3 contains 16 residues. The germline V and J ends were trimmed by 2 bases and 0 bases, with 12 bases remaining between them. CDR3 in DNA: TGTGCCAGCAGCCAAACTCCGGGGCTGAGCACAGATACGCAGTATTTT. It is translated as CASSQTPGLSTDTQYF.

As concerns this clone: Other DNA sequences in this specimen translate into the identical CDR3. The CDR3 loop is CSVSGSSYEQYF. CDR3 nucleotide sequence: TGCAGCGTTTCAGGGAGCTCCTACGAGCAGTACTTC. The V gene is TRBV29-1, the J gene TRBJ2-7; either TRBD1 or TRBD2 may fit D (5 bases each). Germline-derived CDR1 and CDR2 are SQVTM and ANQGSEA. The CDR3 runs to 12 residues. V was cut by 5 bases and J by 0 bases, with 8 bases left in between.

This clone was detected only once. The chain has TRBV6-5 and TRBJ2-5; TRBD1 matches 8 bases. Looked up from germline, CDR1 is MNHEY and CDR2 is SVGAGI. The J segment lost 3 bases and the V segment lost 4 bases, leaving 4 bases of the junction unmatched. CDR3 length: 14 residues. This chain's CDR3 is CASSFTTGEETQYF. For the CDR3, the DNA is TGTGCCAGCAGTTTCACGACAGGGGAAGAGACCCAGTACTTC.

This clone was observed a few times. The gene calls are TRBV9 and TRBJ2-2; 7 positions match TRBD2. J gave up 5 bases and V 0 bases, and 4 bases lay outside the gene matches. The CDR3 contains 15 residues. Germline V gives CDR1 SGDLS, CDR2 YYNGEE. The CDR3 DNA is TGTGCCAGCAGCGTAGGGGCAGCGGGGACCGGGGAGCTGTTTTTT. It translates to CASSVGAAGTGELFF.

The chain has TRBV11-2 and TRBJ2-7, with 7 bases identical to TRBD1. The CDR3 totals 14 residues. Per the germline V gene, CDR1 is SGHAT and CDR2 is FQNNGV. Losses at the gene ends were 10 bases for V and 6 bases for J; bases not matched to a gene: 15. The CDR3 DNA follows: TGTGCCACCAAAACACCTCGACCAGGGGGCGAGCAGTACTTC. As protein: CATKTPRPGGEQYF.